Here is one T cell receptor (beta chain) with its context. Methods used by the authors: Reference gene primer amplification gave estimated nucleated cell counts. TCRdb keeps only in-frame clones here, not all; method: immunoSEQ multiplex PCR. D and trimming come from the DNA, and the V and J calls and clone size come from that table. The sample has approximately 290,000 clones, approximately 85% seen once; the top ten hold 0.87%. Losses at the gene ends were 7 bases for V and 7 bases for J; bases not matched to a gene: 8. CDR3 size: 14 residues. Looked up from germline, CDR1 is MDHEN and CDR2 is SYDVKM. The Seattle patients, enrolled during active infection, were followed longitudinally. These data come from a study of blood T cell repertoires in COVID-19. Across the study: Sites across the United States, Italy and Spain contributed samples from acute and convalescent COVID-19. T cells, B-cell-depleted T cells, or PBMCs supplied cDNA or gDNA.

The V and J genes are TRBV28 and TRBJ1-5; TRBD1 matches 9 bases. Input material: peripheral blood. This receptor was taken from a human donor with COVID-19, enrolled during active disease. The donor label of this sample is uncertain. CDR3 coding DNA: TGTGCCAGCATCGCACAGGGGGCCCAACAGCCCCAGCATTTT. Its translation is CASIAQGAQQPQHF.